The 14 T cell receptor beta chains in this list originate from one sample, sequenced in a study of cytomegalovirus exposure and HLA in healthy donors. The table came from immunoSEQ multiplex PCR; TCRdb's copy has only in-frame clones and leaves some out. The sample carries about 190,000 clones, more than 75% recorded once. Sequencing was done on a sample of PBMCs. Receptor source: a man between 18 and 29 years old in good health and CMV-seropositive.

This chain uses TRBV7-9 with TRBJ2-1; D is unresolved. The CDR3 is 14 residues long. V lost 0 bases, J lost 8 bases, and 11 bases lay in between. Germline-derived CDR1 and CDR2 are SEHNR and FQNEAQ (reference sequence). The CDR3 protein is CASSLATPSDEQFF. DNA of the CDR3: TGTGCCAGCAGCTTAGCAACCCCGTCGGATGAGCAGTTCTTC.

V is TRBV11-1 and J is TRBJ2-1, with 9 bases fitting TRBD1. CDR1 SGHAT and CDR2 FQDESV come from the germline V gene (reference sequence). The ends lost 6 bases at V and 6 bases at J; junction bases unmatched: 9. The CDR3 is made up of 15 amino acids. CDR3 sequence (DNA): TGTGCCAGCAGAATAACAGGGGGCTTTGGCAATGAGCAGTTCTTC. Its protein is CASRITGGFGNEQFF.

In nucleotides, the CDR3 is TGTGCCACCAGCAGAGATCGGGTCTACGAGCAGTACTTC. Translated: CATSRDRVYEQYF. The genes are TRBV15 and TRBJ2-7; D remains ambiguous. Trimming stripped 0 bases from V and 3 bases from J, with 6 bases between. The CDR3 contains 13 residues. From germline, CDR1 is LNHNV and CDR2 YYDKDF (reference sequence).

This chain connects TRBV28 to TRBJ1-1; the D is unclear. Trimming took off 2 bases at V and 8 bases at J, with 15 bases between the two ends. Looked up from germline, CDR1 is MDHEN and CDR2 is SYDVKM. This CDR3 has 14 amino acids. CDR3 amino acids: CASSLPAPGREAFF. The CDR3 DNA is TGTGCCAGCAGTTTACCCGCCCCGGGGAGAGAAGCTTTCTTT.

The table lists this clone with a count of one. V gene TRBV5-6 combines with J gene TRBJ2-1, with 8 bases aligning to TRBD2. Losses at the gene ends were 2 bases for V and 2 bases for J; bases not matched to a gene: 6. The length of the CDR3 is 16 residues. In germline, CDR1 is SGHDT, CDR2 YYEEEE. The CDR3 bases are TGTGCCAGCAGCTTCCCGGGAGGGCCCACCTACAATGAGCAGTTCTTC. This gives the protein CASSFPGGPTYNEQFF. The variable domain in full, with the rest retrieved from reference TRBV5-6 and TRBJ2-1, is DAGVTQSPTHLIKTRGQQVTLRCSPKSGHDTVSWYQQALGQGPQFIFQYYEEEERQRGNFPDRFSGHQFPNYSSELNVNALLLGDSALYLCASSFPGGPTYNEQFFGPGTRLTVL.

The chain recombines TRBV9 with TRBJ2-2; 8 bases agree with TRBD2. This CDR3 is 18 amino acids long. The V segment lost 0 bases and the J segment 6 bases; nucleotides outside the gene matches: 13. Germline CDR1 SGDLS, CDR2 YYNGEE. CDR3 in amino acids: CASSVVLCLAGIPGELFF. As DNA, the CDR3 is TGTGCCAGCAGCGTAGTGCTCTGTCTAGCGGGTATCCCCGGGGAGCTGTTTTTT.

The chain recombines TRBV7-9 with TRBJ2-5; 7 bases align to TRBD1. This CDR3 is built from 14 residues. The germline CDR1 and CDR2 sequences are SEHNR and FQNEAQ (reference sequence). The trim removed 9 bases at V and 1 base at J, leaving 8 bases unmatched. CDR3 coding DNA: TGTGCCAGTATAGGGGGCCGGACCCAAGAGACCCAGTACTTC. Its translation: CASIGGRTQETQYF.

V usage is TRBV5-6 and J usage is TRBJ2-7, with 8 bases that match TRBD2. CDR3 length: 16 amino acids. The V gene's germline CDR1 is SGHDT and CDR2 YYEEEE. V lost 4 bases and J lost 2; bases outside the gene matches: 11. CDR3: CASSPPRGAGAYEQYF. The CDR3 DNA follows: TGTGCCAGCAGCCCCCCCCGGGGAGCGGGAGCCTACGAGCAGTACTTC.

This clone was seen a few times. For the CDR3, the DNA is TGTGCCAGCAGTGGGGACAGGGTCCACCCCTACGAGCAGTACTTC. Its translation is CASSGDRVHPYEQYF. The chain couples TRBV2 to TRBJ2-7; 9 bases align to TRBD1. V was clipped by 4 bases and J by 2 bases; unmatched bases: 6. CDR3 length: 15 amino acids. Germline assignment: CDR1 SNHLY and CDR2 FYNNEI.

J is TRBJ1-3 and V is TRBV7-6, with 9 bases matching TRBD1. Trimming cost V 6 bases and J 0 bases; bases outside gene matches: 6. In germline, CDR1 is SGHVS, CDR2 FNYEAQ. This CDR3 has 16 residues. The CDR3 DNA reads TGTGCCAGCAGAACCGGGACAGGGCACTCTGGAAACACCATATATTTT. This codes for CASRTGTGHSGNTIYF.

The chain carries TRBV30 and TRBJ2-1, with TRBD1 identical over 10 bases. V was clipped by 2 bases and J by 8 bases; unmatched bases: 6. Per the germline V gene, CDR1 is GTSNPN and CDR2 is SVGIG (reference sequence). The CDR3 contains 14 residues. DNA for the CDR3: TGTGCCTGGAGTACAGGACAGGGGGTGGATGAGCAGTTCTTC. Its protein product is CAWSTGQGVDEQFF. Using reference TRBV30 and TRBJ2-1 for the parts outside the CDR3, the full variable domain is SQTIHQWPATLVQPVGSPLSLECTVEGTSNPNLYWYRQAAGRGLQLLFYSVGIGQISSEVPQNLSASRPQDRQFILSSKKLLLSDSGFYLCAWSTGQGVDEQFFGPGTRLTVL.

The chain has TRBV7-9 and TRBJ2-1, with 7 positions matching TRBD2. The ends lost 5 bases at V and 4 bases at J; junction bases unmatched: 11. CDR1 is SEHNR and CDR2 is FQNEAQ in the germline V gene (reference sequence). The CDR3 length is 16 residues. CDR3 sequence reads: CASSPISRETYNEQFF. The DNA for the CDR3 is TGTGCCAGCAGCCCGATCTCGCGGGAGACTTACAATGAGCAGTTCTTC. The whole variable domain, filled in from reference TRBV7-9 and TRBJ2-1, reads DTGVSQNPRHKITKRGQNVTFRCDPISEHNRLYWYRQTLGQGPEFLTYFQNEAQLEKSRLLSDRFSAERPKGSFSTLEIQRTEQGDSAMYLCASSPISRETYNEQFFGPGTRLTVL.

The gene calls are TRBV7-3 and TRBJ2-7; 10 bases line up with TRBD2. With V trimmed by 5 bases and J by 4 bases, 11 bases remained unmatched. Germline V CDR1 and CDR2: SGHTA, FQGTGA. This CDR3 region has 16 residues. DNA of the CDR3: TGTGCCAGCAGCAAATCGACTAGCGGGCTCCGTTACGAGCAGTACTTC. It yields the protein CASSKSTSGLRYEQYF.

The CDR3 bases are TGTGCCATCAAGCCCCCATCCTCCAACTATGGCTACACCTTC. Translation: CAIKPPSSNYGYTF. The chain joins TRBV10-3 to TRBJ1-2; D not certain. Trimming removed 7 bases from V and 2 bases from J, with 14 bases in between. The germline V gene has CDR1 ENHRY and CDR2 SYGVKD. CDR3 length: 14 amino acids.